This T cell receptor beta chain was sequenced during a study of fetal regulatory T cell absence and autoimmunity (dated by TCRdb to between 2016 and 2019). The study in broad terms: Autoimmunity of the exocrine pancreas was seen in the IPEX patients even though clinical diabetes was absent. Overall results and qualifications from the work: TRB gene family usage was found to be broadly similar between cord blood and pancreas and to resemble published neonatal and adult repertoires. The oligoclonal enrichment was taken as support for antigen-driven autoimmunity in the pancreas before birth in IPEX syndrome. Significant oligoclonal enrichment of the TCR compartment was observed in pancreas versus cord blood, with some top clones enriched more than 90-fold.

Trimming takes 4 bases from V and 0 bases from J, and the germline ends sit 19 bases apart. The CDR3 sequence holds 17 residues, the cysteine and phenylalanine included. CDR3 DNA is the only sequence kept; it has 51 bases, read in frame from the first base. The germline V gene encodes CDR1 SGHRS and CDR2 YFSETQ. For repertoire sequencing, genomic DNA was processed from frozen pancreas tissue. The DNeasy Blood and Tissue Kit was used to extract about 1.8-3.3 ug of genomic DNA from umbilical cord blood or frozen pancreas. Amplification and barcoding of TCRbeta CDR3 regions were carried out by two-step multiplex PCR on the immunoSEQ human TCRbeta survey platform. Libraries were sequenced on Illumina instruments, with IgH sequenced in parallel from the same samples. In the source study's methods: To remove PCR and sequencing errors, raw reads were filtered against IMGT V, D, J definitions and grouped with a nearest-neighbor algorithm. A clone was defined by an identical nucleotide sequence, and differential abundance between tissues was tested with a Fisher exact test for each clone at a pFDR threshold of p<0.01. Clones with frequencies too low for statistical inference were excluded by a minimum inclusion filter of 10 in either sample. Pairwise clonal comparisons used the immunoSEQ Analyzer, and gene family usage was assessed with IMGT tools. The clones in this table, taken by TCRdb from immuneACCESS, are in-frame only. Not every clone is retained; where verified, under half of the shortfall comes from an unresolved V gene, and the cause of the rest is unknown. That table is the source of V, J and clone size, and D and trimming were worked out from the DNA. In this sample the table shows roughly 95,000 clones, approximately 79% of which occur a single time. The top ten constitute roughly 2% of the sample.

On this clone: Its antigen is not yet known. Qualities for individual bases were not recorded, and no much larger clone is one base off.

The receptor was derived from a male donor with IPEX syndrome. What was sequenced was pancreas tissue. The rearranged segments are TRBV5-1 and TRBJ1-2; the D region possibly corresponds to TRBD1 (5 bases align). Here is the DNA: TGCGCCAGCAGCCCCATTGTGGGGACGGACACTAACTATGGCTACACCTTC. Translated, it reads CASSPIVGTDTNYGYTF.